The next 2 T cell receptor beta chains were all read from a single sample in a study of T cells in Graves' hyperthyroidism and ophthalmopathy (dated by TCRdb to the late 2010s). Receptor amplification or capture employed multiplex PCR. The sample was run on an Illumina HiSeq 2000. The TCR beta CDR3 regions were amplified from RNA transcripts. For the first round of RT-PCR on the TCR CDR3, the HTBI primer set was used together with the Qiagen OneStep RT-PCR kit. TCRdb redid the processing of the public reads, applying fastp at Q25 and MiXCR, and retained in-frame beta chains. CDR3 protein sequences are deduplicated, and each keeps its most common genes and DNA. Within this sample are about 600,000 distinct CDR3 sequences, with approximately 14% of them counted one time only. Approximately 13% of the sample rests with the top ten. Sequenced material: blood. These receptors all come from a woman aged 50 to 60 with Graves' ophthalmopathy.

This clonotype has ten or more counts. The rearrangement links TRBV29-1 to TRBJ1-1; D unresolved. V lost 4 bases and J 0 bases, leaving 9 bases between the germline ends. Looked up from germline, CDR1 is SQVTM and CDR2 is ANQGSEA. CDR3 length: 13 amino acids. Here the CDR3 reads CSVVRRMNTEAFF. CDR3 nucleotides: TGCAGCGTTGTGAGACGTATGAACACTGAAGCTTTCTTT.

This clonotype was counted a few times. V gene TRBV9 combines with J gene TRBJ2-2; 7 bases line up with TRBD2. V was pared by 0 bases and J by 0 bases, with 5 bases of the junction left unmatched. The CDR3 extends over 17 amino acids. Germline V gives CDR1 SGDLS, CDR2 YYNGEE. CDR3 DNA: TGTGCCAGCAGCGTAGGATGGGGGGGACCGAACACCGGGGAGCTGTTTTTT. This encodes CASSVGWGGPNTGELFF.